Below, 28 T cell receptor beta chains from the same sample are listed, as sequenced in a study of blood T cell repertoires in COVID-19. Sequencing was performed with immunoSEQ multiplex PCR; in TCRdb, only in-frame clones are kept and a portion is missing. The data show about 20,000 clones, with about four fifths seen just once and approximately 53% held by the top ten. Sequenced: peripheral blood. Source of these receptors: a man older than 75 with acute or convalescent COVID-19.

The DNA for the CDR3 is TGTGCCAGCAGCCTAGGGGGGTCAGGGGTCAATGAGCAGTTCTTC. Its translation is CASSLGGSGVNEQFF. The gene calls are TRBV7-2 and TRBJ2-1; either TRBD1 or TRBD2 may fit D (6 bases each). The CDR3 is 15 amino acids. The germline gives CDR1 SGHTA, CDR2 FQGNSA. The V end lost 5 bases, the J end lost 6 bases, and 17 bases lay between the germline ends.

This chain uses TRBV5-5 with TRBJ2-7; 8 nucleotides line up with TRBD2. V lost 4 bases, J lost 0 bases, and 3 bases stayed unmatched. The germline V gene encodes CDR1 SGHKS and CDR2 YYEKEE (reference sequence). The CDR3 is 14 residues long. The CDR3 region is CASSGTRSSYEQYV. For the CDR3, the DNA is TGTGCCAGCAGCGGGACTAGGAGCTCCTACGAGCAGTACGTC.

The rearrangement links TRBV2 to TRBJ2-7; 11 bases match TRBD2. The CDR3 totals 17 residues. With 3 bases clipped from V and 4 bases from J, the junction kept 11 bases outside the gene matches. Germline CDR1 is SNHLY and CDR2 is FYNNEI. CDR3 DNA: TGTGCCAGCAGTGACCTCATACTAGCGGGGGACCCTTACGAGCAGTACGTC. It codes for CASSDLILAGDPYEQYV.

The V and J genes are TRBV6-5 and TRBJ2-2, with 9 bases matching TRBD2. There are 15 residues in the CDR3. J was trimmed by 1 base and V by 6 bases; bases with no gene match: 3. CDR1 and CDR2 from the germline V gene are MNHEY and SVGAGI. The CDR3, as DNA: TGTGCCAGCAGAAATAGCGGGAGGAACACCGGGGAGCTGTTTTTT. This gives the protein CASRNSGRNTGELFF.

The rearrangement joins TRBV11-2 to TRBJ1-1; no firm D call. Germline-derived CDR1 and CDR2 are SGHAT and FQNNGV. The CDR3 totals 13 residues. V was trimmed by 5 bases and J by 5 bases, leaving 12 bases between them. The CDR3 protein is CASSARGGTEAFF. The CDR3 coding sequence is TGTGCCAGCAGCGCTCGGGGAGGGACTGAAGCTTTCTTT.

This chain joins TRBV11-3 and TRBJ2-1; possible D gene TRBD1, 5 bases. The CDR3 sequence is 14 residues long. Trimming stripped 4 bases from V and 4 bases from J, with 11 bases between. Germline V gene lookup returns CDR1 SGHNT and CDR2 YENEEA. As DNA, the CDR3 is TGTGCCAGCAGCTCGCAGGGAACATACAATGAGCAGTTCTTC. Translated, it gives CASSSQGTYNEQFF.

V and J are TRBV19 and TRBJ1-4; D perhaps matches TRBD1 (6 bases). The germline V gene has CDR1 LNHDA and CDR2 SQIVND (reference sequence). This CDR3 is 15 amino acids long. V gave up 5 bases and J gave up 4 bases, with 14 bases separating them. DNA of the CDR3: TGTGCCAGTAGTGGTCAGGGGAGAGGTAATGAAAAACTGTTTTTT. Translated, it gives CASSGQGRGNEKLFF.

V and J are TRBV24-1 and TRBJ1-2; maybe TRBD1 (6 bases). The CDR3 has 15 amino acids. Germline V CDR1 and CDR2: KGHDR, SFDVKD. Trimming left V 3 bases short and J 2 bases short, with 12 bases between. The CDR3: CATSDPRTENYGYTF. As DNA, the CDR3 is TGTGCCACCAGTGATCCCCGGACAGAAAACTATGGCTACACCTTC.

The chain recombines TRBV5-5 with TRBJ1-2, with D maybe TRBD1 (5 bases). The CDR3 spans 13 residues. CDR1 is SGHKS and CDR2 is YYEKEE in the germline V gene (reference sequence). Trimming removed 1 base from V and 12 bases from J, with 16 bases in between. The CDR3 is CASSLTGPNSDTF. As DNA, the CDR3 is TGTGCCAGCAGCTTGACAGGCCCGAACTCCGACACCTTC.

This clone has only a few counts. The CDR3 loop is CASSRTMREAPYV. For the CDR3, the DNA is TGTGCCAGCAGCCGCACTATGAGGGAGGCCCCGTACGTC. The J gene is TRBJ2-7, the V gene TRBV14; possible D gene TRBD2, 6 bases. Between the trimmed V and J ends, which lost 4 bases and 12 bases, there was a span of 19 bases. Germline V CDR1 and CDR2: SGHDN, FVKESK. The CDR3 runs to 13 residues.

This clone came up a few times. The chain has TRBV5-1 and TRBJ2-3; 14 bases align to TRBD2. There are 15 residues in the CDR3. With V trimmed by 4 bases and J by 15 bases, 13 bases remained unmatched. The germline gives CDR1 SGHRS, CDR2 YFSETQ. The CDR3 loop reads CASSPSGTSGRTQYF. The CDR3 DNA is TGCGCCAGCAGCCCTTCCGGGACTAGCGGGAGAACACAATATTTT.

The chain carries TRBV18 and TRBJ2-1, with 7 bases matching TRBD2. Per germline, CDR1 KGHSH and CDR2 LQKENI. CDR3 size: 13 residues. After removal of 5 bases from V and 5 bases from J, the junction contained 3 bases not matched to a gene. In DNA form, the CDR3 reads TGTGCCAGCTCAAGCGGGACTGACAATGAGCAGTTCTTC. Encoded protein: CASSSGTDNEQFF.

As DNA, the CDR3 is TGTGCCAGCAGCCTCGACATTTACGAGCAGTACGTC. Encoded protein: CASSLDIYEQYV. The rearrangement joins TRBV6-5 to TRBJ2-7; unclear D gene. Trimming shortened V by 6 bases and J by 4 bases, and 10 bases separated the two germline ends. The CDR3 length is 12 residues. The V gene's germline CDR1 is MNHEY and CDR2 SVGAGI.

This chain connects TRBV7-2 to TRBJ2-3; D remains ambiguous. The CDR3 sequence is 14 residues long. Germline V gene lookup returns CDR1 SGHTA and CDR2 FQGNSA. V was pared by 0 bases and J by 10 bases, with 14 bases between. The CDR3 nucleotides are TGTGCCAGCAGCTTAGCGTTTCAAGCCCCTTCGCAGTATTTT. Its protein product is CASSLAFQAPSQYF.

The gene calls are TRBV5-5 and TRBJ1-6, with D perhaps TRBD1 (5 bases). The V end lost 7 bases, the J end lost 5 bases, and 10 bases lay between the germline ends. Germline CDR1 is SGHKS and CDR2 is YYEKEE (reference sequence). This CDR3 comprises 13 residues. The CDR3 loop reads CASVQGNNSPLHF. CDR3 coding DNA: TGTGCCAGCGTCCAGGGAAATAATTCACCCCTCCACTTT.

The CDR3: CAISESIKAAGPDTQYF. In DNA form, the CDR3 reads TGTGCCATCAGTGAGTCGATCAAAGCCGCAGGGCCAGATACGCAGTATTTT. V usage is TRBV10-3 and J usage is TRBJ2-3; TRBD1 might be the D (5 bases). The CDR3 consists of 17 residues. V lost 0 bases and J lost 4, with 17 bases in between. Germline-derived CDR1 and CDR2 are ENHRY and SYGVKD.

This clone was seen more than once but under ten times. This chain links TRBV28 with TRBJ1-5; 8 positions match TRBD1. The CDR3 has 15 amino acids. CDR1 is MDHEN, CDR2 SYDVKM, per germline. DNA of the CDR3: TGTGCGAGTAGGGGCAGGGGGCTGAGCAATCAGCCCCAGCATTTT. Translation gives CASRGRGLSNQPQHF.

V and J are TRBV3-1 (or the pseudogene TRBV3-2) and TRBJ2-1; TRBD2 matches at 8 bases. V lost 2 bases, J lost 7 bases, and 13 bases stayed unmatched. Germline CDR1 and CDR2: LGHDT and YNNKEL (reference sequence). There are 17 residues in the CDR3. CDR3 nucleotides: TGTGCCAGCAGCCAAAGGGGGGGGACTAGGTTGAGGAATGAGCAGTTCTTC. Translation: CASSQRGGTRLRNEQFF.

CDR3 amino acids: CAWKTHTVVAGTYEQYF. CDR3 DNA: TGTGCCTGGAAAACCCACACCGTGGTAGCGGGGACCTACGAGCAGTACTTC. This rearrangement joins TRBV30 to TRBJ2-7; 8 bases are shared with TRBD2. CDR1 and CDR2 (germline): GTSNPN, SVGIG (reference sequence). Losses at the gene ends were 4 bases for V and 2 bases for J; bases not matched to a gene: 16. The CDR3 is 17 amino acids. Full variable domain (rest looked up from reference TRBV30 and TRBJ2-7): SQTIHQWPATLVQPVGSPLSLECTVEGTSNPNLYWYRQAAGRGLQLLFYSVGIGQISSEVPQNLSASRPQDRQFILSSKKLLLSDSGFYLCAWKTHTVVAGTYEQYFGPGTRLTVT.

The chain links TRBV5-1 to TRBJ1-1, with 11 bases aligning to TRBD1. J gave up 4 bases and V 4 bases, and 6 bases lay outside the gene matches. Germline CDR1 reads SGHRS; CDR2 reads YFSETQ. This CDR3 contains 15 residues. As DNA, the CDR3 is TGCGCCAGCAGCCGGACAGGGGGCGAGAGCACTGAAGCTTTCTTT. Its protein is CASSRTGGESTEAFF.

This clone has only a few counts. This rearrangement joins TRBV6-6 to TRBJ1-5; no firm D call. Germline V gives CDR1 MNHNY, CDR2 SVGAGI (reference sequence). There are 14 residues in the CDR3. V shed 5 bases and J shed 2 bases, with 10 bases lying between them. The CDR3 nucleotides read TGTGCCAGCAGTCATGACATCGGCAATCAGCCCCAGCATTTT. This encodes CASSHDIGNQPQHF.

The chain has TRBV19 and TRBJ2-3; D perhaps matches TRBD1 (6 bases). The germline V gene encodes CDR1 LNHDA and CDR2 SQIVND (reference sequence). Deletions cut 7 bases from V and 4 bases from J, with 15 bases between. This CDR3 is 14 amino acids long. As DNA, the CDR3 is TGTGCCAGTACCCCGACAGGCTCCCCAGATACGCAGTATTTT. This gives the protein CASTPTGSPDTQYF.

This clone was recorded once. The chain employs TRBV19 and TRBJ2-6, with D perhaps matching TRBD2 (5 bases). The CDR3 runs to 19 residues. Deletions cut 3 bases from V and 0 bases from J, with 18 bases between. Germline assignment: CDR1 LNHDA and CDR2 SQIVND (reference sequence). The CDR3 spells CASSMLFSVGVSGANVLTF. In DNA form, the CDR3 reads TGTGCCAGTAGTATGTTATTCTCGGTCGGGGTCTCTGGGGCCAACGTCCTGACTTTC.

The CDR3 spells CASSASGLETNEQFF. Written as DNA, the CDR3 is TGTGCCAGCAGCGCATCGGGACTAGAGACGAATGAGCAGTTCTTC. The chain uses TRBV9 and TRBJ2-1, with 8 bases identical to TRBD2. CDR1 is SGDLS, CDR2 YYNGEE, per germline. The CDR3 covers 15 residues. V was clipped by 3 bases and J by 7 bases; unmatched bases: 9.

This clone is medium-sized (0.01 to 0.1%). CDR3 nucleotides: TGTGCCAGCAGCCCGAGGGGGCGGACCACAGATACGCAGTATTTT. Its protein is CASSPRGRTTDTQYF. This rearrangement joins TRBV13 to TRBJ2-3, with 7 bases lining up with TRBD1. The V and J ends lost 5 bases and 2 bases, in that order; junction bases with no gene match: 7. CDR1 is PRHDT, CDR2 FYEKMQ, per germline (reference sequence). This CDR3 is 15 amino acids long.

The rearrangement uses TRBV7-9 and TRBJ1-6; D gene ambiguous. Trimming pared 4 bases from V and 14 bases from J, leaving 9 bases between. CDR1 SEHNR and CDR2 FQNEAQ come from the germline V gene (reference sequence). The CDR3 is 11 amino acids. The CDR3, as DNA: TGTGCCAGCAGCTCGGAGTTCTCCCTCCACTTT. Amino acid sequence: CASSSEFSLHF. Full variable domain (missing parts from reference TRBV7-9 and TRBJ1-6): DTGVSQNPRHKITKRGQNVTFRCDPISEHNRLYWYRQTLGQGPEFLTYFQNEAQLEKSRLLSDRFSAERPKGSFSTLEIQRTEQGDSAMYLCASSSEFSLHFGNGTRLTVT.

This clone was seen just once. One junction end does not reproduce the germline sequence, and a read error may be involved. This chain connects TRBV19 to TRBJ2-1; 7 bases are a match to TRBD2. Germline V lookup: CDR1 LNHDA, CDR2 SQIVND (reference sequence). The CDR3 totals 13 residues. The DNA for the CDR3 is TGTGCCAGTAGTCTCGGGACTACAGGTGAGCAGCTCTTC. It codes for CASSLGTTGEQLF.

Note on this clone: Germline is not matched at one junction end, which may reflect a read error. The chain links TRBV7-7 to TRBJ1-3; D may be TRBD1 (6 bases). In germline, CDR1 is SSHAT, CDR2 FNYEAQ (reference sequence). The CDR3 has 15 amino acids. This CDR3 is CASSLAPGQGNTIYF. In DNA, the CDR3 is TGTGCTAGCAGCTTAGCTCCGGGACAAGGAAACACCATATATTTT. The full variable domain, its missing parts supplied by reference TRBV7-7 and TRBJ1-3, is GAGVSQSPRYKVTKRGQDVTLRCDPISSHATLYWYQQALGQGPEFLTYFNYEAQPDKSGLPSDRFSAERPEGSISTLTIQRTEQRDSAMYRCASSLAPGQGNTIYFGEGSWLTVV.